This is a list of T cell receptor beta chains from one sample in a study of control samples from healthy donors and cancer patients. Repertoires were generated with immunoSEQ multiplex PCR, while TCRdb's copy carries only in-frame clones and drops some. This sample has roughly 130,000 clones, with about 93% found just once. Sequencing used PBMCs. Source of these receptors: a man in his 60s with colorectal cancer. CDR3s include the opening cysteine and the closing phenylalanine or tryptophan. Fields, in order: V gene, D gene, clone size, CDR3 length, J gene, CDR3 protein, CDR3 DNA. A D gene is named only where the DNA matches it firmly. For some rows the clone size is stated as once, few or many, or as a class when expanded; others skip it.

v_gene: TRBV24-1
d_gene: .
abundance: .
len: 14
j_gene: TRBJ2-7
CDR3aa: CATSPTGANYEQYF
CDR3nt: TGTGCCACCAGCCCCACGGGGGCGAACTACGAGCAGTACTTC

v_gene: TRBV9
d_gene: .
abundance: .
len: 15
j_gene: TRBJ1-5
CDR3aa: CASSVSGSLDQPQHF
CDR3nt: TGTGCCAGCAGCGTGTCAGGGTCCTTGGATCAGCCCCAGCATTTT

v_gene: TRBV3-1/TRBV3-2
d_gene: .
abundance: .
len: 14
j_gene: TRBJ1-5
CDR3aa: CASSQGQRGQPQHF
CDR3nt: TGTGCCAGCAGCCAAGGACAGAGGGGTCAGCCCCAGCATTTT

v_gene: TRBV12-3/TRBV12-4
d_gene: .
abundance: .
len: 13
j_gene: TRBJ1-2
CDR3aa: CASSLGQNYGYTF
CDR3nt: TGTGCCAGCAGTTTAGGACAGAACTATGGCTACACCTTC

v_gene: TRBV7-6
d_gene: TRBD1
abundance: .
len: 13
j_gene: TRBJ2-3
CDR3aa: CASSLATGNTQYF
CDR3nt: TGTGCCAGCAGCTTAGCGACAGGGAATACGCAGTATTTT

v_gene: TRBV28
d_gene: TRBD1
abundance: .
len: 15
j_gene: TRBJ2-5
CDR3aa: CASSFGVGQGNAQYF
CDR3nt: TGTGCCAGCAGTTTTGGTGTCGGACAGGGGAATGCCCAGTACTTC

v_gene: TRBV6-5
d_gene: .
abundance: .
len: 12
j_gene: TRBJ1-1
CDR3aa: CASRRVNTEAFF
CDR3nt: TGTGCCAGCAGAAGGGTTAACACTGAAGCTTTCTTT

v_gene: TRBV5-4
d_gene: TRBD2
abundance: .
len: 14
j_gene: TRBJ2-5
CDR3aa: CASSPGLAGETQYF
CDR3nt: TGTGCCAGCAGCCCGGGACTAGCGGGGGAGACCCAGTACTTC

v_gene: TRBV28
d_gene: TRBD1
abundance: .
len: 13
j_gene: TRBJ2-1
CDR3aa: CASSLDRANEQFF
CDR3nt: TGTGCCAGCAGTTTAGACAGGGCCAATGAGCAGTTCTTC

v_gene: TRBV7-9
d_gene: .
abundance: .
len: 16
j_gene: TRBJ1-5
CDR3aa: CASSLRSVSGDQPQHF
CDR3nt: TGTGCCAGCAGCTTAAGGTCGGTTTCAGGAGATCAGCCCCAGCATTTT

v_gene: TRBV18
d_gene: .
abundance: .
len: 12
j_gene: TRBJ1-2
CDR3aa: CASRFSGDGYTF
CDR3nt: TGTGCCAGTCGGTTTTCAGGGGATGGCTACACCTTC

v_gene: TRBV7-2
d_gene: .
abundance: .
len: 16
j_gene: TRBJ1-3
CDR3aa: CASSPLQLSSGNTIYF
CDR3nt: TGTGCCAGCAGCCCTTTACAGTTAAGCTCTGGAAACACCATATATTTT

v_gene: TRBV7-6
d_gene: .
abundance: .
len: 15
j_gene: TRBJ1-1
CDR3aa: CASSPNGRTNTEAFF
CDR3nt: TGTGCCAGCAGCCCTAATGGACGGACCAACACTGAAGCTTTCTTT

v_gene: TRBV7-6
d_gene: TRBD1
abundance: .
len: 16
j_gene: TRBJ1-6
CDR3aa: CASSATGFPGGSPLHF
CDR3nt: TGTGCCAGCAGCGCGACAGGGTTCCCTGGAGGTTCACCCCTCCACTTT

v_gene: TRBV18
d_gene: .
abundance: .
len: 15
j_gene: TRBJ2-1
CDR3aa: CASSPIGAGRNEQFF
CDR3nt: TGTGCCAGCTCACCCATTGGAGCAGGGCGAAATGAGCAGTTCTTC

v_gene: TRBV3-1/TRBV3-2
d_gene: .
abundance: once
len: 11
j_gene: TRBJ1-4
CDR3aa: CASSQGGKLFF
CDR3nt: TGTGCCAGCAGCCAAGGGGGGAAACTGTTTTTT

v_gene: TRBV25-1
d_gene: .
abundance: .
len: 17
j_gene: TRBJ2-6
CDR3aa: CASSEDSTNSGANVLTF
CDR3nt: TGTGCCAGCAGTGAGGACAGTACAAACTCTGGGGCCAACGTCCTGACTTTC

v_gene: TRBV6-5
d_gene: TRBD1
abundance: .
len: 15
j_gene: TRBJ1-5
CDR3aa: CASRGQLYSNQPQHF
CDR3nt: TGTGCCAGCAGGGGACAGCTCTATAGCAATCAGCCCCAGCATTTT

v_gene: TRBV6-5
d_gene: .
abundance: .
len: 14
j_gene: TRBJ1-1
CDR3aa: CASSYQESNTEAFF
CDR3nt: TGTGCCAGCAGTTATCAGGAGTCGAACACTGAAGCTTTCTTT

v_gene: TRBV7-9
d_gene: .
abundance: .
len: 15
j_gene: TRBJ1-2
CDR3aa: CASSFSALPTYGYTF
CDR3nt: TGTGCCAGCAGCTTTTCAGCGCTCCCCACCTATGGCTACACCTTC

v_gene: TRBV6-1
d_gene: .
abundance: .
len: 16
j_gene: TRBJ2-7
CDR3aa: CASSETGSPTPYEQYF
CDR3nt: TGTGCCAGCAGTGAAACGGGCAGTCCTACTCCGTACGAGCAGTACTTC

v_gene: TRBV24-1
d_gene: TRBD1
abundance: .
len: 14
j_gene: TRBJ1-2
CDR3aa: CATSDDRVGYGYTF
CDR3nt: TGTGCCACCAGTGATGACAGGGTTGGCTATGGCTACACCTTC

v_gene: TRBV7-9
d_gene: .
abundance: few
len: 12
j_gene: TRBJ2-3
CDR3aa: CASSSGEDTQYF
CDR3nt: TGTGCCAGCAGTTCAGGGGAAGATACGCAGTATTTT

v_gene: TRBV19
d_gene: TRBD1
abundance: .
len: 14
j_gene: TRBJ2-3
CDR3aa: CASIPGQGTDTQYF
CDR3nt: TGTGCCAGTATTCCGGGACAGGGCACAGATACGCAGTATTTT

v_gene: TRBV29-1
d_gene: TRBD1
abundance: .
len: 13
j_gene: TRBJ2-1
CDR3aa: CSVGDRGHNEQFF
CDR3nt: TGCAGCGTTGGCGACAGGGGACACAATGAGCAGTTCTTC

v_gene: TRBV10-3
d_gene: .
abundance: .
len: 11
j_gene: TRBJ2-1
CDR3aa: CAISQRNEQFF
CDR3nt: TGTGCCATCAGTCAGAGGAATGAGCAGTTCTTC